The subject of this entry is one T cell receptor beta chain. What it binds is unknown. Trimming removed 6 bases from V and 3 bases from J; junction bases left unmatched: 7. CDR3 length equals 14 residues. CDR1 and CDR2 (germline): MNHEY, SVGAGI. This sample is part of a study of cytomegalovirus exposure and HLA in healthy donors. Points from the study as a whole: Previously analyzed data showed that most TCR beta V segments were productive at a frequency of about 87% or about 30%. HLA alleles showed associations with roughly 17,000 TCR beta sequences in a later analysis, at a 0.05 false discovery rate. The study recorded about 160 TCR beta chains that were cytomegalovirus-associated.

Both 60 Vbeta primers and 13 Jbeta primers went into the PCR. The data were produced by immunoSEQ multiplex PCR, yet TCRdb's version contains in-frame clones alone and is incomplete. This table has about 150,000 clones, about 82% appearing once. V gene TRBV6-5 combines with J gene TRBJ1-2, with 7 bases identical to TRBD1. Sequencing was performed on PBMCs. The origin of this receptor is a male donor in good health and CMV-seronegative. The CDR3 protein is CASRKQGQDYGYTF. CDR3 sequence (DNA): TGTGCCAGCAGAAAACAGGGGCAGGACTATGGCTACACCTTC.